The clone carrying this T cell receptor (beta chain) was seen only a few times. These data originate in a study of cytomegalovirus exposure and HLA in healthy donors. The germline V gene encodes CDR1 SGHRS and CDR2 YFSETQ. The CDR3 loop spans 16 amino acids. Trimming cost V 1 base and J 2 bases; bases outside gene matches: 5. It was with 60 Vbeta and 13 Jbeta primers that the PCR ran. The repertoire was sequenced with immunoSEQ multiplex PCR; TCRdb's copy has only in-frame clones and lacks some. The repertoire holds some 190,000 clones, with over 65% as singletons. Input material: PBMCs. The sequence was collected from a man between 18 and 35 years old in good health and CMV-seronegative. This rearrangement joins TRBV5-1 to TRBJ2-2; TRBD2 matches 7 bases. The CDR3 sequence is CASSLYGGDNTGELFF. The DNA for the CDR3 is TGCGCCAGCAGCTTGTATGGGGGGGATAACACCGGGGAGCTGTTTTTT.